This TCR beta chain is from a study of regulatory and conventional T cells in breast cancer (dated by TCRdb to the mid-2010s). Library generation was performed with PCR. The sequencer listed for this sample is 454 GS FLX Titanium. TCRdb cleaned the public reads at Q25 with fastp, built clones with MiXCR and kept in-frame beta chains. Identical CDR3 proteins give one entry, which carries the most common genes and DNA. The sample profile shows 1,500 or so distinct CDR3 sequences; 50% to 70% of them were found once. The top ten clonotypes cover approximately 5.1% of the sample. In regard to this clonotype: The antigen it binds to is not known. Base qualities are not at hand, and no much larger clone is one base apart.

Source material: regulatory T cells from blood. The sequence was obtained from a female donor in good health.

The CDR3 has the sequence CASSYDLTWPQHF. The nucleotide sequence reads as follows: TGTGCCAGCAGTTACGACCTTACTTGGCCCCAGCATTTT. The chain was built from TRBV6-6 and TRBJ1-5, with no D gene named confidently. Trimming at the junction amounts to 2 bases on V and 9 bases on J, and the germline ends lie 11 bases apart. The cysteine opens and the phenylalanine closes a CDR3 of 13 amino acids. This entry keeps only the CDR3 DNA: 39 bases, framed from base 1. The germline V gene (reference sequence) provides CDR1 MNHNY and CDR2 SVGAGI.